A selection of T cell receptor beta chains follows, all from one sample in a study of cytomegalovirus exposure and HLA in healthy donors. TCRdb's table, derived via immunoSEQ multiplex PCR, lists solely in-frame clones and lacks some. The sample has 300,000 to 400,000 clones, about nine tenths seen once. The sequenced sample was PBMCs. The receptors were gathered from a woman aged 18-29 years in good health and CMV-seronegative. CDR3s include the opening cysteine and the closing phenylalanine or tryptophan. Fields, in order: V gene, D gene, J gene, CDR3 length, clone size, CDR3 DNA, CDR3 protein. D genes are given only for firm matches. Size is omitted from some rows. Given values are once, few, many or a class for expanded clones.

>TRBV19|TRBD1|TRBJ1-6|15|few
TGTGCCAGTAGTATGTCCGGGACAGGATATTCACCCCTCCACTTT
CASSMSGTGYSPLHF
>TRBV6-5|NA|TRBJ2-7|14|NA
TGTGCCAGCAGTGATAACAGGGATACCTACGAGCAGTACTTC
CASSDNRDTYEQYF
>TRBV27|NA|TRBJ1-2|14|NA
TGTGCCAGCAGTCCTCTAGACAGTCCTCGGGGCTACACCTTC
CASSPLDSPRGYTF
>TRBV7-9|NA|TRBJ2-7|14|NA
TGTGCCAGCAGCTTAGGCAGCCCGGCGGGCGAGCAGTACTTC
CASSLGSPAGEQYF
>TRBV30|TRBD2|TRBJ2-1|18|NA
TGTGCCTGGAGTACCCCTCGTAGCGGGGACCGCTCCTACAATGAGCAGTTCTTC
CAWSTPRSGDRSYNEQFF
>TRBV6-5|TRBD2|TRBJ2-1|15|NA
TGTGCCAGCAGTGCCCCTGGACTAGCGGGAGGGAGGCAGTTCTTC
CASSAPGLAGGRQFF
>TRBV10-1|NA|TRBJ2-5|13|NA
TGCGCCAGCAGTGATTCGGGTAGGGAGACCCAGTACTTC
CASSDSGRETQYF
>TRBV7-9|NA|TRBJ2-3|17|NA
TGTGCCAGCACCCCCCTGCAAGTCGCTACTAGCACAGATACGCAGTATTTT
CASTPLQVATSTDTQYF
>TRBV6-5|NA|TRBJ2-4|13|NA
TGTGCCAGCGCAGACCCAGGGCGGAACATTCAGTACTTC
CASADPGRNIQYF
>TRBV27|TRBD2|TRBJ2-7|14|NA
TGTGCCAGCATCGGGACTAGCGGCTCCTACGAGCAGTACTTC
CASIGTSGSYEQYF
>TRBV14|NA|TRBJ1-1|13|NA
TGTGCCAGCAGCCATCAGGAAAACACTGAAGCTTTCTTT
CASSHQENTEAFF
>TRBV2|TRBD1|TRBJ2-5|14|NA
TGTGCCAGTGGGGACAGGGGAAACCAAGAGACCCAGTACTTC
CASGDRGNQETQYF
>TRBV10-2|NA|TRBJ1-6|13|NA
TGCGCCAGCAGCACGGGGTCTGCTTCACCCCTCCACTTT
CASSTGSASPLHF
>TRBV29-1|TRBD2|TRBJ2-7|12|NA
TGCAGCGTTGTTTTAGCGGGAGACGAGCAGTACTTC
CSVVLAGDEQYF
>TRBV5-4|NA|TRBJ2-5|18|NA
TGTGCCAGCAGCTTGTTGGGATGGGAAAGGGGCATCCCAGAGACCCAGTACTTC
CASSLLGWERGIPETQYF
>TRBV7-9|TRBD1|TRBJ1-3|16|few
TGTGCCAGCAGCACCACCCTACAGGGGCCTGGAAACACCATATATTTT
CASSTTLQGPGNTIYF
>TRBV28|TRBD2|TRBJ2-5|18|NA
TGTGCCAGCAGACCTCCGGGACTAGCGGGGGGAAGGGGGGAGACCCAGTACTTC
CASRPPGLAGGRGETQYF
>TRBV9|TRBD2|TRBJ2-2|22|NA
TGTGCCAGCAGCCCTAGGTCGTCCGGGACTAGCGGGAGAGCCGCGAGCACCGGGGAGCTGTTTTTT
CASSPRSSGTSGRAASTGELFF
>TRBV5-1|TRBD1|TRBJ1-5|15|NA
TGCGCCAGCAGCTTGTCCCCAGGGGGCCGGGAGCCCCAGCATTTT
CASSLSPGGREPQHF
>TRBV6-4|NA|TRBJ1-1|13|NA
TGTGCCAGCAGTGAGTCCCCTAACACTGAAGCTTTCTTT
CASSESPNTEAFF
>TRBV30|NA|TRBJ2-3|14|NA
TGTGCCTGGAGTGTATCTCGACAGGCCGGTACGCAGTATTTT
CAWSVSRQAGTQYF
>TRBV27|NA|TRBJ1-1|14|NA
TGTGCCAGCAGTTTGACCGGAGGGAACACTGAAGCTTTCTTT
CASSLTGGNTEAFF
>TRBV28|NA|TRBJ1-2|15|once
TGTGCCAGCAGTTTACCTCCCAGCCAGGACTATGGCTACACCTTC
CASSLPPSQDYGYTF
>TRBV5-1|NA|TRBJ2-3|12|NA
TGCGCCAGCAGAACTAGCACAGATACGCAGTATTTT
CASRTSTDTQYF
>TRBV6-1|NA|TRBJ1-5|18|NA
TGTGCCAGCAGGGAAACAGGGCGAAGGCAGTATAGCAATCAGCCCCAGCATTTT
CASRETGRRQYSNQPQHF
>TRBV2|TRBD1|TRBJ2-7|16|NA
TGTGCCAGCAGTGAAGGGCGGGGACAGGGGTGGAACGAGCAGTACTTC
CASSEGRGQGWNEQYF
>TRBV7-2|TRBD1|TRBJ1-5|17|NA
TGTGCCAGCAGCTCTTTACCGGGACAGGGATTCAATCAGCCCCAGCATTTT
CASSSLPGQGFNQPQHF
>TRBV2|NA|TRBJ2-7|15|NA
TGTGCCAGCAGCAACGGGCCACCTGAGGGCTACGAGCAGTACTTC
CASSNGPPEGYEQYF
>TRBV18|TRBD1|TRBJ1-5|15|once
TGTGCCAGCTCACCCGGGACAGCTTCTAATCAGCCCCAGCATTTT
CASSPGTASNQPQHF
>TRBV5-6|NA|TRBJ2-7|15|many
TGTGCCAGCAGCGTACTTCGGGGGAATACCTACGAGCAGTACTTC
CASSVLRGNTYEQYF
>TRBV27|NA|TRBJ1-2|16|NA
TGTGCCAGCAGTTTCTCCGCTCGGGGGGGGAGGAATGGCTACACCTTC
CASSFSARGGRNGYTF
>TRBV7-3|TRBD2|TRBJ2-3|18|NA
TGTGCCAGCAGCGGGAAGTTAGCGGGGGTGCCTAGCACAGATACGCAGTATTTT
CASSGKLAGVPSTDTQYF
>TRBV6-4|TRBD2|TRBJ2-2|16|NA
TGTGCCAGCAGTGACATAGCGGGGGGGAACACCGGGGAGCTGTTTTTT
CASSDIAGGNTGELFF
>TRBV4-1|NA|TRBJ1-2|17|NA
TGCGCCAGCAGCCCCGCCCGTTGGGGGAGGGCTAACTATGGCTACACCTTC
CASSPARWGRANYGYTF
>TRBV7-9|TRBD1|TRBJ1-2|14|NA
TGTGCCAGCAGCCTAGGGACAGGGGTCCATGGCTACACCTTC
CASSLGTGVHGYTF
>TRBV30|NA|TRBJ1-4|14|NA
TGTGCCTGGGGCGGGTCCGGGGACTATGAAAAACTGTTTTTT
CAWGGSGDYEKLFF
>TRBV19|NA|TRBJ2-3|14|NA
TGTGCCAGTAGTATCCTATCGGAGGTAGATACGCAGTATTTT
CASSILSEVDTQYF
>TRBV6-1|TRBD1|TRBJ1-1|12|NA
TGTGCCAGCAGGATAGGGACAGGGGAAGCTTTCTTT
CASRIGTGEAFF
>TRBV4-2|NA|TRBJ1-2|15|NA
TGTGCCAGCAGCCAAGATCTTGCAACAAACTATGGCTACACCTTC
CASSQDLATNYGYTF
>TRBV6-1|TRBD1|TRBJ2-1|14|NA
TGTGCCAGCAGTGCGACAGGGCCCCTAAATGAGCAGTTCTTC
CASSATGPLNEQFF
>TRBV10-2|TRBD1|TRBJ2-5|14|once
TGCGCCAGCAAGATACAGGGGGGTCAAGAGACCCAGTACTTC
CASKIQGGQETQYF
>TRBV29-1|TRBD1|TRBJ1-2|11|NA
TGCAGCGTTAACAGGGGCTATGGCTACACCTTC
CSVNRGYGYTF
>TRBV10-2|NA|TRBJ2-7|13|NA
TGCGCCAGCAAGTCGAACAGGGTGGGCGAGCAGTACTTC
CASKSNRVGEQYF
>TRBV28|NA|TRBJ1-5|16|NA
TGTGCCAGCAGTTTTGTACAGACGTATAGCAATCAGCCCCAGCATTTT
CASSFVQTYSNQPQHF
>TRBV18|TRBD1|TRBJ2-7|15|NA
TGTGCCAGCTCACCATTCCGGGACAGGCCCTACGAGCAGTACTTC
CASSPFRDRPYEQYF
>TRBV7-9|NA|TRBJ2-7|13|once
TGTGCCAGCACCGACCGGGACAACTACGAGCAGTACTTC
CASTDRDNYEQYF
>TRBV7-2|TRBD2|TRBJ2-3|15|NA
TGTGCCAGCAGCTTACTGGGACTAGTCACAGATACGCAGTATTTT
CASSLLGLVTDTQYF
>TRBV27|TRBD2|TRBJ2-3|17|NA
TGTGCCAGCAGTTCCTCTACTAGCGGCCTTAGCACAGATACGCAGTATTTT
CASSSSTSGLSTDTQYF
>TRBV4-1|NA|TRBJ2-1|15|NA
TGCGCCAGCAGCCCCGCCCGGACCTCAGGGAATGAGCAGTTCTTC
CASSPARTSGNEQFF
>TRBV29-1|TRBD2|TRBJ2-1|13|NA
TGCAGCGTTGAAGTCCAGGGAGGGAATGAGCAGTTCTTC
CSVEVQGGNEQFF
>TRBV19|NA|TRBJ1-5|17|NA
TGTGCCAGTACGACGGAGACCCTTTCTTGGAGCAATCAGCCCCAGCATTTT
CASTTETLSWSNQPQHF
>TRBV5-1|NA|TRBJ2-1|14|NA
TGCGCCAGCAGCTTCTCCAGGATAACCGATGAGCAGTTCTTC
CASSFSRITDEQFF
>TRBV19|NA|TRBJ1-6|14|few
TGTGCCAGTAGTCTACTATCCAATAATTCACCCCTCCACTTT
CASSLLSNNSPLHF